Listed below are T cell receptor beta chains from one sample, sequenced in a study of T cell repertoires in cytomegalovirus infection. Each CDR3 protein gets one entry after TCRdb re-called the reads with MiXCR. Here the sample spans roughly 68,000 distinct CDR3 sequences, about 22% being singletons. What these receptors recognize is not known. The source material was PBMCs, sequenced either directly or after in vitro stimulation (not recorded which). These receptors were obtained from a human donor in good health (CMV status not recorded). Some clones in this sample may be carry-over from other donors' samples. The CDR3 runs from the conserved cysteine through the conserved F or W. D genes are given only for firm matches. Clone size is not always given. Where it is, it says once, few, many or a class for expanded clones.

16 TRBJ2-3 TRBD2 few TRBV5-1 CASSWGLAGAGDTQYF TGCGCCAGCAGCTGGGGACTAGCGGGAGCGGGAGATACGCAGTATTTT
13 TRBJ2-7 TRBD2 few TRBV10-3 CAISREGLDEQYF TGTGCCATCAGTCGGGAGGGCCTCGACGAGCAGTACTTC
13 TRBJ2-5 . . TRBV15 CATSTSHQETQYF TGTGCCACCAGCACTTCACACCAAGAGACCCAGTACTTC
14 TRBJ1-5 . few TRBV19 CASNSIGSNQPQHF TGTGCCAGTAACTCTATCGGGAGCAATCAGCCCCAGCATTTT
16 TRBJ1-1 . few TRBV7-2 CASSLVDTLGNTEAFF TGTGCCAGCAGCTTAGTTGACACCCTAGGGAACACTGAAGCTTTCTTT
13 TRBJ2-3 . many TRBV7-2 CASSLGSTDTQYF TGTGCCAGCAGCTTAGGGAGCACAGATACGCAGTATTTT
13 TRBJ2-1 . . TRBV6-8 CASSYIEGNEQFF TGTGCCAGCAGTTACATAGAGGGCAATGAGCAGTTCTTC
15 TRBJ2-3 TRBD2 few TRBV29-1 CSVVPSGRVTDTQYF TGCAGCGTTGTACCTAGCGGGAGGGTTACAGATACGCAGTATTTT
14 TRBJ2-2 . few TRBV7-8 CASSLAPDTGELFF TGTGCCAGCAGCTTAGCCCCGGACACCGGGGAGCTGTTTTTT
15 TRBJ2-1 . few TRBV27 CASSGGRGGLDEQFF TGTGCCAGCAGTGGCGGGAGAGGGGGGCTTGATGAGCAGTTCTTC
15 TRBJ2-2 TRBD1 . TRBV7-2 CASRRGTGYTGELFF TGTGCCAGCAGGCGGGGGACAGGGTACACCGGGGAGCTGTTTTTT
16 TRBJ2-1 TRBD2 . TRBV6-5 CASSYFLAGGPVEQFF TGTGCCAGCAGTTACTTCCTAGCGGGAGGGCCGGTTGAGCAGTTCTTC
15 TRBJ1-1 . many TRBV7-8 CASSGRREIYTEAFF TGTGCCAGCAGCGGTCGCAGGGAAATATACACTGAAGCTTTCTTT
17 TRBJ1-3 . many TRBV28 CASSLTPELLSGNTIYF TGTGCCAGCAGTTTGACTCCTGAATTGCTCTCTGGAAACACCATATATTTT
15 TRBJ1-2 . . TRBV28 CASSLNIGSENGYTF TGTGCCAGCAGCTTAAATATCGGATCGGAAAATGGCTACACCTTC
14 TRBJ1-3 . many TRBV7-8 CASSLNGAVNTIYF TGTGCCAGCAGCTTAAATGGAGCAGTGAACACCATATATTTT
15 TRBJ2-7 TRBD2 few TRBV4-1 CASSQVGTSGYEQYF TGCGCCAGCAGCCAAGTCGGGACTAGCGGCTACGAGCAGTACTTC
14 TRBJ2-7 TRBD1 few TRBV12-3/TRBV12-4 CASTPGTGKYEQYF TGTGCCAGCACTCCCGGGACAGGGAAATACGAGCAGTACTTC
17 TRBJ2-6 TRBD1 . TRBV7-9 CASSFDRGQSGANVLTF TGTGCCAGCAGCTTCGACAGGGGGCAGAGTGGGGCCAACGTCCTGACTTTC
17 TRBJ1-1 TRBD1 . TRBV28 CASSLSGRGVRNTEAFF TGTGCCAGCAGTTTATCGGGCAGGGGGGTTCGGAACACTGAAGCTTTCTTT
15 TRBJ2-3 . . TRBV11-2 CASSPGQSDTDTQYF TGTGCCAGCAGCCCTGGACAGTCAGACACAGATACGCAGTATTTT
16 TRBJ1-4 . few TRBV28 CASSFRQGPLDEKLFF TGTGCCAGCAGTTTCCGCCAGGGCCCCCTTGATGAAAAACTGTTTTTT
16 TRBJ1-1 . few TRBV19 CASSISGVSVNTEAFF TGTGCCAGTAGTATAAGCGGAGTATCAGTGAACACTGAAGCTTTCTTT
17 TRBJ2-1 TRBD2 . TRBV12-3/TRBV12-4 CASSLDLAGGAYNEQFF TGTGCCAGCAGTTTGGACCTAGCGGGAGGAGCCTACAATGAGCAGTTCTTC
16 TRBJ1-5 . . TRBV24-1 CATSDLKGGSNQPQHF TGTGCCACCAGTGATTTAAAGGGAGGCAGCAATCAGCCCCAGCATTTT
15 TRBJ2-7 . many TRBV7-2 CASSIAGTSPYEQYF TGTGCCAGCAGCATCGCCGGGACATCGCCCTACGAGCAGTACTTC
15 TRBJ2-5 . . TRBV7-9 CASSSEAGIQETQYF TGTGCCAGCAGCTCCGAGGCGGGAATCCAAGAGACCCAGTACTTC
15 TRBJ1-1 . few TRBV5-4 CASSLGTGTNYEAFF TGTGCCAGCAGCTTGGGTACAGGTACTAACTATGAAGCTTTCTTT
12 TRBJ1-1 . many TRBV7-2 CASSLEGGRAFF TGTGCCAGCAGCTTAGAGGGAGGTAGAGCTTTCTTT
13 TRBJ1-1 . . TRBV27 CASSLSLRTEAFF TGTGCCAGCAGTTTATCTCTTCGTACTGAAGCTTTCTTT
13 TRBJ1-1 . many TRBV7-2 CASNAFVGGEAFF TGTGCCAGCAACGCCTTCGTAGGAGGTGAAGCTTTCTTT
15 TRBJ2-1 TRBD2 many TRBV28 CASSPTSALYNEQFF TGTGCCAGCAGTCCAACTAGCGCCCTCTACAATGAGCAGTTCTTC
15 TRBJ1-2 TRBD1 many TRBV28 CASTPPPGQGLGYTF TGTGCCAGCACCCCTCCGCCGGGACAGGGGCTTGGCTACACCTTC
15 TRBJ2-3 . . TRBV12-3/TRBV12-4 CASSPTWGNTDTQYF TGTGCCAGCAGCCCTACGTGGGGGAACACAGATACGCAGTATTTT
13 TRBJ1-4 . few TRBV20-1 CSARQGLDEKLFF TGCAGTGCTAGACAGGGGTTAGATGAAAAACTGTTTTTT
12 TRBJ1-2 TRBD1 . TRBV15 CATQGQGDGYTF TGTGCCACCCAGGGACAGGGTGATGGCTACACCTTC
15 TRBJ2-3 TRBD2 . TRBV7-9 CATARSSGSTDTQYF TGTGCCACCGCGAGGTCTAGCGGCAGCACAGATACGCAGTATTTT
13 TRBJ2-7 . . TRBV20-1 CSATTDNFYEQYF TGCAGTGCCACCACAGACAATTTCTACGAGCAGTACTTC
16 TRBJ1-3 . many TRBV7-2 CASSLAKAGAGNTIYF TGTGCCAGCAGCTTAGCGAAGGCAGGGGCTGGAAACACCATATATTTT
17 TRBJ2-3 TRBD2 few TRBV11-2 CASSPTSGGISTDTQYF TGTGCCAGCAGCCCGACTAGCGGGGGAATTAGCACAGATACGCAGTATTTT
17 TRBJ2-1 TRBD2 . TRBV4-1 CASSQDLGGRGRDEQFF TGTGCCAGCAGCCAAGATCTAGGCGGGAGGGGGCGGGATGAGCAGTTCTTC
13 TRBJ1-2 . . TRBV29-1 CSVESGDGYGYTF TGCAGCGTTGAGTCAGGGGACGGCTATGGCTACACCTTC
17 TRBJ2-6 TRBD1 . TRBV9 CASSTVTGSSGANVLTF TGTGCCAGCAGCACCGTGACAGGGAGCTCTGGGGCCAACGTCCTGACTTTC
16 TRBJ2-5 . many TRBV7-8 CASSLAFEGGKETQYF TGTGCCAGCAGCTTAGCGTTTGAGGGGGGCAAGGAGACCCAGTACTTC
13 TRBJ2-1 . . TRBV9 CASSADVYNEQFF TGTGCCAGCAGCGCCGACGTTTACAATGAGCAGTTCTTC
15 TRBJ1-6 . many TRBV7-8 CASSSLTLGNSPLHF TGTGCCAGCAGCTCCCTGACACTGGGAAATTCACCCCTCCACTTT
11 TRBJ1-1 . . TRBV7-2 CASSFLTEAFF TGTGCCAGCAGCTTCCTCACTGAAGCTTTCTTT
14 TRBJ2-3 TRBD2 . TRBV20-1 CSARPSGRADTQYF TGCAGTGCTAGGCCCAGCGGGAGAGCAGATACGCAGTATTTT
12 TRBJ1-5 . . TRBV12-3/TRBV12-4 CATSRVSQPQHF TGTGCCACCAGCAGGGTTTCTCAGCCCCAGCATTTT
12 TRBJ2-2 . . TRBV12-3/TRBV12-4 CASRLWTGELFF TGTGCCAGCAGACTGTGGACCGGGGAGCTGTTTTTT
15 TRBJ1-1 . . TRBV5-3 CASSLTRGRRTEAFF TGTGCCAGCAGCTTGACCAGGGGCAGGCGTACTGAAGCTTTCTTT
15 TRBJ1-1 TRBD1 . TRBV18 CASSRPDREGTEAFF TGTGCCAGCTCACGACCCGACAGGGAGGGGACTGAAGCTTTCTTT
14 TRBJ2-2 TRBD2 . TRBV2 CASSEVAGAGELFF TGTGCCAGCAGTGAAGTAGCGGGAGCCGGGGAGCTGTTTTTT
16 TRBJ2-5 . many TRBV7-2 CASSLGSLAGQETQYF TGTGCCAGCAGCTTAGGCAGTCTGGCGGGCCAAGAGACCCAGTACTTC
11 TRBJ1-3 . few TRBV20-1 CSAFSGNTIYF TGCAGTGCTTTTAGTGGGAACACCATATATTTT